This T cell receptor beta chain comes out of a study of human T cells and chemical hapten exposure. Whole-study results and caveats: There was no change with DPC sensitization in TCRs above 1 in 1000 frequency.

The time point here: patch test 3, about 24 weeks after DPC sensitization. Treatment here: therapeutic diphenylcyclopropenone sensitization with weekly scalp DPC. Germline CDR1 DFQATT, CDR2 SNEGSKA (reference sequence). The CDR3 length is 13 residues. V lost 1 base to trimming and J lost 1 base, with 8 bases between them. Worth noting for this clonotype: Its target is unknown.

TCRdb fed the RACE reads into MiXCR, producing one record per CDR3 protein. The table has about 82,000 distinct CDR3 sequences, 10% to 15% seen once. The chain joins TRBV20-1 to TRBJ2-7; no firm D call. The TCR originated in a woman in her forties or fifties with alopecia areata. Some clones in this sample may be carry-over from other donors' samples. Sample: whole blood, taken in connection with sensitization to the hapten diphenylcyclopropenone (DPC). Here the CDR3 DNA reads TGCAGTGCTAGAGGCGACAAGTCCTACGAGCAGTACTTC. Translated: CSARGDKSYEQYF.